The rows below give T cell receptor beta chains drawn from one sample of a study of beta chain features in type 1 diabetes. Repertoires were generated with immunoSEQ multiplex PCR, while TCRdb's copy carries only in-frame clones and drops some. The profile shows 850,000 to 900,000 clones, 15% to 20% of them singletons. The source material was naive CD4+ T cells from blood. The receptors were sampled from a woman aged 18 to 35 in good health. Each CDR3 is given without its conserved first and last residue. The order of the fields is J gene, V gene, CDR3 protein.

TRBJ2-7,TRBV6-5,ASSYSGRDQY
TRBJ2-3,TRBV7-8,ASRGGSTLDTQY
TRBJ2-7,TRBV28,ASSNPRRQGNAHEQY
TRBJ1-2,TRBV19,ASSKDINYGYT
TRBJ2-7,TRBV7-9,ASSLAHEQY
TRBJ1-2,TRBV6-5,ASSYGQENYGYT
TRBJ2-7,TRBV19,ASSSSGAPSEQY
TRBJ2-1,TRBV4-2,ASSQDLLAGVRNEQF
TRBJ2-1,TRBV7-2,ASSLVDGNEQF
TRBJ2-7,TRBV14,ASSQDPGLAAYEQY
TRBJ2-1,TRBV11-2,ASSSGGSGSSYNEQF
TRBJ2-7,TRBV7-2,ASSLVGLAYEQY
TRBJ2-6,TRBV7-9,ASSPGQGMTSGANVLT
TRBJ2-5,TRBV6-6,ASSRPGTGGQETQY
TRBJ1-1,TRBV9,ASSLSGTVNTEAF
TRBJ2-7,TRBV6-6,ASSSPGQATYEQY
TRBJ2-7,TRBV4-3,ASSQDGRTEQY
TRBJ2-2,TRBV12-5,ASALPGGRNTGELF
TRBJ1-2,TRBV18,ASSLKAEPYGYT
TRBJ2-7,TRBV4-2,ASSQDSSTGVFLEQY
TRBJ2-7,TRBV28,ASGTRVGYEQY
TRBJ2-5,TRBV29-1,SVANLQGFRETQY
TRBJ2-7,TRBV7-3,ASSPSGNNYEQY
TRBJ2-5,TRBV10-2,ASSVVTSGRGQETQY
TRBJ2-5,TRBV7-2,ASSLGLDRSLQETQY
TRBJ1-1,TRBV13,ASRPLAGTVNTEAF
TRBJ2-1,TRBV9,ASSASGSNYHEQF
TRBJ2-5,TRBV19,ASSRVTRGETQY
TRBJ1-4,TRBV7-9,ASRGGQGDEKLF
TRBJ2-1,TRBV7-2,ASSGRIGLAGWGEQF
TRBJ2-1,TRBV5-4,ASSLGGSGMDEQF
TRBJ1-4,TRBV15,ATSRVPTATNEKLF
TRBJ2-6,TRBV13,ASSYRIRAGANVLT
TRBJ2-2,TRBV7-2,ASSLAPAANTGELF
TRBJ2-7,TRBV6-1,ASSDLGTGLSYEQY
TRBJ2-7,TRBV19,ASSLTSGRPYEQY
TRBJ2-7,TRBV7-2,ASSLGPADEQY
TRBJ2-7,TRBV18,ASSRDRQSPYEQY
TRBJ2-3,TRBV6-6,ASSYGGMATDTQY
TRBJ2-5,TRBV7-2,ASSLLGGSATQY
TRBJ2-5,TRBV13,ASSFKRTSGYQETQY
TRBJ2-7,TRBV9,ASSPQTGSYEQY
TRBJ2-7,TRBV7-9,ASSLEYEQY
TRBJ2-3,TRBV6-6,ASSTGTSGTDTQY
TRBJ2-7,TRBV6-5,ASSYLARQRTYEQY
TRBJ2-1,TRBV7-8,ASSSGLAATEQF
TRBJ2-4,TRBV28,ASSQGGLASKNIQY
TRBJ1-2,TRBV19,ASSLAGLNYGYT
TRBJ1-1,TRBV20-1,SAGRNTEAF